The 9 T cell receptor beta chains in this list originate from one sample, sequenced in a study of response to subunit inactivated influenza vaccine. TCRdb re-called the RT-PCR reads with MiXCR, one entry per CDR3 protein. This sample has fewer than 800,000 distinct CDR3 sequences, with more than 15% found just once. The sample in question was PBMCs from blood, obtained 11 to 12 days after vaccination. The receptors here all came from a man aged 50 or older who received an inactivated influenza vaccine.

This clonotype occurred a few times. The rearrangement links TRBV24-1 to TRBJ2-1; 12 nucleotides agree with TRBD1. The CDR3 covers 12 residues. Germline V CDR1 and CDR2: KGHDR, SFDVKD. The V gene end was trimmed by 3 bases and the J gene end by 16 bases; junction bases not matched to a gene: 3. CDR3 region: CATSDGTGGSFF. CDR3 coding DNA: TGTGCCACCAGTGATGGGACAGGGGGCAGCTTCTTC.

This clonotype has more than one count but fewer than ten. This sequence joins TRBV12-3 or TRBV12-4 and TRBJ2-2; the match to TRBD1 covers 7 bases. This CDR3 has 17 residues. V lost 6 bases and J lost 1; bases outside the gene matches: 11. The CDR3 loop is CASRGANRGLNTGELFF. Written as DNA, the CDR3 is TGTGCCAGCAGGGGAGCGAACAGGGGATTGAACACCGGGGAGCTGTTTTTT.

This clonotype occurred a few times. The V gene is TRBV12-3 or TRBV12-4, the J gene TRBJ2-7, with D perhaps being TRBD1 or TRBD2 (5 bases each). The V end was cut by 0 bases, the J end by 3 bases, with 15 bases between. This CDR3 spans 16 amino acids. The DNA of the CDR3 is TGTGCCAGCAGTTTAGCGTCATGGGGCGAGGGCTACGAGCAGTACTTC. Its protein product is CASSLASWGEGYEQYF.

The V and J genes are TRBV7-9 and TRBJ2-1, with 9 bases lining up with TRBD2. Germline lookup yields CDR1 SEHNR and CDR2 FQNEAQ (reference sequence). The CDR3 consists of 13 residues. The J segment lost 8 bases and the V segment lost 11 bases, leaving 10 bases of the junction unmatched. The CDR3 bases are TGTGCCTGCCCCCAGCGGGGGGCAGATGAGCAGTTCTTC. Protein sequence: CACPQRGADEQFF.

This chain joins TRBV7-9 and TRBJ2-7; no firm D call. CDR3 length: 15 amino acids. In germline, CDR1 is SEHNR, CDR2 FQNEAQ (reference sequence). Trimming removed 4 bases from V and 3 bases from J, with 16 bases in between. The CDR3 DNA is TGTGCCAGCAGCTCCCCTGGGATGACATACTACGAGCAGTACTTC. It encodes CASSSPGMTYYEQYF.

The J gene is TRBJ2-7, the V gene TRBV25-1; 9 nucleotides match TRBD1. CDR3 length: 17 amino acids. Germline trimming cut 2 bases from V and 3 bases from J; bases unmatched to any gene: 11. Germline CDR1 is MGHDK and CDR2 is SYGVNS. Here the CDR3 reads CASSEDGQGFGYYEQYF. The CDR3 DNA reads TGTGCCAGCAGTGAAGACGGACAGGGGTTTGGGTACTACGAGCAGTACTTC.

This clonotype was seen more than once but under ten times. This chain joins TRBV28 and TRBJ2-7; D might be TRBD1 (6 bases). With 5 bases removed from V and 4 bases from J, the gap between germline ends came to 18 bases. Germline values: CDR1 MDHEN, CDR2 SYDVKM. The CDR3 spans 15 residues. The CDR3 sequence is CASSPGTSSTYEQYF. CDR3 bases: TGTGCCAGCAGTCCCGGGACATCATCGACTTACGAGCAGTACTTC.

This clonotype was found many times. This chain joins TRBV29-1 and TRBJ2-2; D is unclear. CDR1 and CDR2 (germline): SQVTM, ANQGSEA. Trimming pared 8 bases from V and 8 bases from J, leaving 9 bases between. The CDR3 spans 10 residues. CDR3 bases: TGCAGCCTTTGGGCGGGGGAGCTGTTTTTT. As protein: CSLWAGELFF.

This clonotype was detected only a few times. The V call is TRBV20-1, the J call TRBJ2-5, with D uncertain. The CDR3 is 13 residues long. V gave up 1 base and J gave up 4 bases, with 10 bases separating them. The germline CDR1 and CDR2 sequences are DFQATT and SNEGSKA (reference sequence). DNA for the CDR3: TGCAGTGCTAGAGGTCAGTTCGTAGAGACCCAGTACTTC. Its protein is CSARGQFVETQYF.